This T cell receptor beta chain is from a study of beta chain features in type 1 diabetes. Comments on this clone: Its antigen is currently unknown.

Every bit of the isolated RNA underwent reverse transcription, so sequencing read expressed TCRB transcripts. Some clones are missing from TCRdb's copy, which holds only in-frame ones; the method was immunoSEQ multiplex PCR. The table shows about 40,000 clones, with over 45% occurring only once. Study results and limitations: A PCR bias possibly favoring shorter templates would apply equally to patients and controls. A greater similarity of naive, central memory and Treg TCRB repertoires was seen among patients than among healthy donors.

The CDR3 covers 14 residues. The germline gives CDR1 MNHNY, CDR2 SVGAGI (reference sequence). Losses at the gene ends were 7 bases for V and 2 bases for J; bases not matched to a gene: 7. This TCR was sampled from a woman younger than 30 in good health. Sequenced material: central memory CD4+ T cells from blood. The rearrangement joins TRBV6-6 to TRBJ2-7; TRBD2 agrees at 8 bases. CDR3 protein: CASIPGRVAYEQYF. CDR3 DNA sequence: TGTGCCAGCATCCCCGGGAGGGTGGCCTACGAGCAGTACTTC.